This is a list of T cell receptor beta chains from one sample in a study of T cell changes during pregnancy in multiple sclerosis. Libraries were prepared by immunoSEQ multiplex PCR; TCRdb keeps only in-frame clonotypes and omits some of them. The table records around 97,000 clones, 75% to 95% of them present only once. The material was peripheral blood, obtained in the second trimester of pregnancy. Source of these receptors: a female donor in good health, enrolled as a control in a pregnancy study. Each CDR3 is given with its conserved first and last residue. The D gene is left open where the match is weak. Clone size is given for some rows only: seen once, a few or many times, or a class if the clone is expanded.

D	size	V	J	DNA	CDR3
.	.	TRBV7-9	TRBJ1-1	TGTGCCAGCAGCTATCGACAGGCCGCTGAAGCTTTCTTT	CASSYRQAAEAFF
.	.	TRBV5-1	TRBJ2-2	TGCGCCAGCAGCTTGGCGCAAATCGGCGGAGACACCGGGGAGCTGTTTTTT	CASSLAQIGGDTGELFF
.	few	TRBV6-5	TRBJ1-1	TGTGCCAGCAGTTATAAGCGGGGCACTGAAGCTTTCTTT	CASSYKRGTEAFF
.	.	TRBV28	TRBJ2-1	TGTGCCAGCAGTCTGGGGGGACCAACCTACAATGAGCAGTTCTTC	CASSLGGPTYNEQFF
TRBD2	.	TRBV11-2	TRBJ2-5	TGTGCCAGCAGCCTAAGCGGGGGGGCCCTCGAGACCCAGTACTTC	CASSLSGGALETQYF
.	.	TRBV5-1	TRBJ2-1	TGCGCCAGCAGCTCGGGTTTTATCACCTACAATGAGCAGTTCTTC	CASSSGFITYNEQFF
.	.	TRBV19	TRBJ1-5	TGTGCCAGTAGTTTCAGGGGCAATCAGCCCCAGCATTTT	CASSFRGNQPQHF
.	.	TRBV19	TRBJ1-1	TGTGCCAGTAGTATAGCGCCAGGGTCGCGCACTGAAGCTTTCTTT	CASSIAPGSRTEAFF
TRBD1	.	TRBV6-5	TRBJ2-3	TGTGCCAGCAAGGCAAGGGGGCGGAGAGATACGCAGTATTTT	CASKARGRRDTQYF
TRBD1	.	TRBV28	TRBJ2-3	TGTGCCAGCAGGACCGGACAGGGGTGGGGGGAATACACAGATACGCAGTATTTT	CASRTGQGWGEYTDTQYF
.	.	TRBV6-1	TRBJ1-1	TGTGCCAGCAGTGAAGCGGTGAAGGGGGCTGAAGCTTTCTTT	CASSEAVKGAEAFF
TRBD2	.	TRBV5-6	TRBJ2-5	TGTGCCAGCAGCAGAGGGAGGGGAGAGACCCAGTACTTC	CASSRGRGETQYF
.	.	TRBV27	TRBJ1-5	TGTGCCAGCAGTTTAGGGGCCAACGGCAATCAGCCCCAGCATTTT	CASSLGANGNQPQHF
TRBD1	.	TRBV30	TRBJ1-5	TGTGCCTGGAAGATTGGGGACAGCTATAGCAATCAGCCCCAGCATTTT	CAWKIGDSYSNQPQHF
TRBD1	.	TRBV5-1	TRBJ2-1	TGCGCCAGCAGCCCCACCGGGACAGGAGACTTGAGCTCCTACAATGAGCAGTTCTTC	CASSPTGTGDLSSYNEQFF
.	.	TRBV5-6	TRBJ2-7	TGTGCCAGCAGCTTGTTAAGGGGCTACGAGCAGTACTTC	CASSLLRGYEQYF
TRBD1	.	TRBV18	TRBJ2-7	TGTGCCAGCTCACCTGGGACAGGGTCCGAGCAGTACTTC	CASSPGTGSEQYF
.	.	TRBV5-5	TRBJ2-3	TGTGCCAGCAGCATTCTTCAGGGGATTGGCACAGATACGCAGTATTTT	CASSILQGIGTDTQYF
.	.	TRBV19	TRBJ1-4	TGTGCCAGTAGTTCCCGGACAGATTTAAATGAAAAACTGTTTTTT	CASSSRTDLNEKLFF
TRBD1	.	TRBV7-9	TRBJ2-3	TGTGCCGGGGGGGGACAGGGGGACGGTACGCAGTATTTT	CAGGGQGDGTQYF
.	.	TRBV27	TRBJ2-7	TGTGCCAGCAGTTTCCGGGGATATCGGGTAGCCGGCGGGGGCGAATACTTC	CASSFRGYRVAGGGEYF
.	.	TRBV2	TRBJ1-6	TGTGCCAGCAGGGACTCCTACGCGGCTTATTCACCCCTCCACTTT	CASRDSYAAYSPLHF
.	.	TRBV7-8	TRBJ1-4	TGTGCCAGCAGCTTAGCGATTCCCATGAGGGAACTGTTTTTT	CASSLAIPMRELFF
TRBD1	.	TRBV18	TRBJ1-1	TGTGCCAGCTCACCCTTCCCGGGGACAGGGAAAACTGAAGCTTTCTTT	CASSPFPGTGKTEAFF
.	.	TRBV19	TRBJ2-1	TGTGCCAGTAGTATGGAGGGGGGGGGCTACAATGAGCAGTTCTTC	CASSMEGGGYNEQFF
.	.	TRBV11-2	TRBJ1-3	TGTGCCAGCAGCCAGTCGGCGGGGGTCTCTGGAAACACCATATATTTT	CASSQSAGVSGNTIYF
.	.	TRBV18	TRBJ2-7	TGTGCCAGCTCAAAAGGACAGAGCTCCTACGAGCAGTACTTC	CASSKGQSSYEQYF
TRBD1	.	TRBV28	TRBJ1-1	TGTGCCAGCAGTTTCGAGGGGGCGAACACTGAAGCTTTCTTT	CASSFEGANTEAFF
.	.	TRBV20-1	TRBJ2-3	TGCAGTGCTAGTGAGGCACACGGGCAGTATTTT	CSASEAHGQYF
.	.	TRBV5-6	TRBJ2-3	TGTGCCAGCAGCTTGGACGGGGGAGAATCAGATACGCAGTATTTT	CASSLDGGESDTQYF
.	once	TRBV5-1	TRBJ2-1	TGCGCCAGCAGCTTGGACAGGGCGAGCTACAATGAGCAGTTCTTC	CASSLDRASYNEQFF
TRBD1	.	TRBV28	TRBJ1-5	TGTGCCAGCAGTTTAGGCCCCAGGGGGCCCCCCTACAATCAGCCCCAGCATTTT	CASSLGPRGPPYNQPQHF
TRBD1	.	TRBV30	TRBJ1-4	TGTGCCTGGAGTGTCGAAGCGGGACAGGGGAATGAAAAACTGTTTTTT	CAWSVEAGQGNEKLFF
TRBD1	.	TRBV10-3	TRBJ2-2	TGTGCCATCAGTGCTCAGGGACAGGGGAACACCGGGGAGCTGTTTTTT	CAISAQGQGNTGELFF
TRBD2	.	TRBV2	TRBJ2-1	TGTGCCAGCAGCGAGCGGGAGGGCCGCAGCAATGAGCAGTTCTTC	CASSEREGRSNEQFF
TRBD1	.	TRBV5-1	TRBJ1-2	TGCGCCAGCAGCTTTGGGACAGGAGACTATGGCTACACCTTC	CASSFGTGDYGYTF
.	.	TRBV21-1	TRBJ2-7	TGTGCCAGCAGCAGGGGGACAGGGAGGAACGAGCAGTACTTC	CASSRGTGRNEQYF
TRBD2	.	TRBV6-1	TRBJ2-7	TGTGCCAGCAGGCCCCGAGCGGGAGGACAATACGAGCAGTACTTC	CASRPRAGGQYEQYF
TRBD1	.	TRBV7-2	TRBJ1-2	TGTGCCAGCATCCTTAACCCCGGGACAGGAAATGGCTACACCTTC	CASILNPGTGNGYTF
.	.	TRBV25-1	TRBJ1-6	TGTGCCAGCAGTGCGCTGGGGGGTGCCTATAATTCACCCCTCCACTTT	CASSALGGAYNSPLHF
.	.	TRBV9	TRBJ2-7	TGTGCCAGCAGCCCCCCTGACAGACCCTACGAGCAGTACTTC	CASSPPDRPYEQYF
.	.	TRBV19	TRBJ2-2	TGTGCCAGCCACAGTCTGACAGGGAACACCGGGGAGCTGTTTTTT	CASHSLTGNTGELFF